Listed below are T cell receptor beta chains from one sample, sequenced in a study of T cell repertoires in cytomegalovirus infection. TCRdb ran MiXCR on the reads and lists one entry per CDR3 protein. The sample carries nearly 450,000 distinct CDR3 sequences, roughly 30% recorded once. Specimen: PBMCs. These TCRs come from a human donor in good health (CMV status not recorded). Some clones in this sample may be carry-over from other donors' samples. CDR3s include the opening cysteine and the closing phenylalanine or tryptophan. Each record gives: J gene, D gene, V gene, clone size, CDR3 protein, CDR3 DNA. The D gene is left open where the match is weak. Expanded clones get a size class; other rows say once, few or many, or leave the size out.

J gene: TRBJ1-4; D gene: .; V gene: TRBV7-2; clone size: many; CDR3 protein: CASSRQINEKLFF; CDR3 DNA: TGTGCCAGCAGCAGACAGATTAATGAAAAACTGTTTTTT
J gene: TRBJ1-5; D gene: .; V gene: TRBV28; clone size: many; CDR3 protein: CASNWGSQPQHF; CDR3 DNA: TGTGCCAGCAATTGGGGGAGCCAGCCCCAGCATTTT
J gene: TRBJ2-5; D gene: .; V gene: TRBV7-2; clone size: .; CDR3 protein: CASSLCGENQYF; CDR3 DNA: TGTGCCAGCAGCTTATGTGGGGAGAACCAATACTTC
J gene: TRBJ2-1; D gene: .; V gene: TRBV6-6; clone size: many; CDR3 protein: CATGGPVPYNEQFF; CDR3 DNA: TGTGCCACAGGTGGGCCGGTCCCCTACAATGAGCAGTTCTTC
J gene: TRBJ1-1; D gene: .; V gene: TRBV12-3/TRBV12-4; clone size: .; CDR3 protein: CASSPITGGYTEAFF; CDR3 DNA: TGTGCCAGCAGTCCTATCACAGGTGGCTACACTGAAGCTTTCTTT
J gene: TRBJ2-5; D gene: .; V gene: TRBV4-2; clone size: few; CDR3 protein: CASSQEWGPEETQYF; CDR3 DNA: TGTGCCAGCAGCCAAGAATGGGGTCCCGAAGAGACCCAGTACTTC
J gene: TRBJ1-4; D gene: TRBD1; V gene: TRBV12-3/TRBV12-4; clone size: few; CDR3 protein: CASSHGQGAGEKLFF; CDR3 DNA: TGTGCCAGCAGCCATGGACAGGGGGCGGGTGAAAAACTGTTTTTT
J gene: TRBJ2-3; D gene: .; V gene: TRBV12-3/TRBV12-4; clone size: many; CDR3 protein: CASRKAPSTDTQYF; CDR3 DNA: TGTGCCAGCAGGAAAGCCCCTTCCACAGATACGCAGTATTTT
J gene: TRBJ1-2; D gene: .; V gene: TRBV25-1; clone size: .; CDR3 protein: CASSDLGGEGYTF; CDR3 DNA: TGTGCCAGCAGTGACCTGGGTGGCGAAGGCTACACCTTC
J gene: TRBJ1-1; D gene: .; V gene: TRBV24-1; clone size: .; CDR3 protein: CATSDLWGPAFF; CDR3 DNA: TGTGCCACCAGTGATTTGTGGGGACCGGCTTTCTTT
J gene: TRBJ1-5; D gene: TRBD1; V gene: TRBV3-1; clone size: .; CDR3 protein: CASSQQGNSNQPQHF; CDR3 DNA: TGTGCCAGCAGTCAACAGGGGAATAGCAATCAGCCCCAGCATTTT
J gene: TRBJ2-7; D gene: .; V gene: TRBV15; clone size: .; CDR3 protein: CATSKDTGSWYF; CDR3 DNA: TGTGCCACCAGCAAAGATACAGGGTCATGGTACTTC
J gene: TRBJ1-1; D gene: .; V gene: TRBV28; clone size: .; CDR3 protein: CASSLSHNAAEAFF; CDR3 DNA: TGTGCCAGCAGTTTGAGTCACAACGCTGCTGAAGCTTTCTTT
J gene: TRBJ2-7; D gene: .; V gene: TRBV15; clone size: .; CDR3 protein: CATSRRVGQGQPYEQYF; CDR3 DNA: TGTGCCACCAGCAGGAGGGTGGGGCAGGGCCAGCCCTACGAGCAGTACTTC
J gene: TRBJ1-1; D gene: .; V gene: TRBV4-1; clone size: few; CDR3 protein: CASSQGPRDPKGFTEAFF; CDR3 DNA: TGCGCCAGCAGCCAAGGGCCCCGGGACCCCAAAGGTTTCACTGAAGCTTTCTTT
J gene: TRBJ2-7; D gene: TRBD1; V gene: TRBV5-6; clone size: .; CDR3 protein: CASSLVGQGNEQYF; CDR3 DNA: TGTGCCAGCAGCTTGGTGGGACAGGGAAACGAGCAGTACTTC
J gene: TRBJ1-1; D gene: .; V gene: TRBV7-2; clone size: many; CDR3 protein: CASSPGIWGTEAFF; CDR3 DNA: TGTGCCAGCAGCCCGGGTATCTGGGGAACTGAAGCTTTCTTT
J gene: TRBJ1-2; D gene: .; V gene: TRBV3-1; clone size: once; CDR3 protein: CASSQEGRADGYTF; CDR3 DNA: TGTGCCAGCAGCCAAGAGGGTAGGGCGGATGGCTACACCTTC
J gene: TRBJ2-7; D gene: .; V gene: TRBV14; clone size: .; CDR3 protein: CASSQDVGDAYEQYF; CDR3 DNA: TGTGCCAGCAGCCAAGATGTGGGGGACGCCTACGAGCAGTACTTC
J gene: TRBJ1-5; D gene: .; V gene: TRBV6-2/TRBV6-3; clone size: few; CDR3 protein: CASSKDKMVLPQHF; CDR3 DNA: TGTGCCAGCAGCAAGGACAAAATGGTCTTGCCCCAGCATTTT
J gene: TRBJ2-3; D gene: TRBD2; V gene: TRBV11-2; clone size: .; CDR3 protein: CASSLDSAGGRSDTQYF; CDR3 DNA: TGTGCCAGCAGCTTAGATTCGGCGGGGGGGCGGTCTGATACGCAGTATTTT
J gene: TRBJ2-5; D gene: .; V gene: TRBV7-9; clone size: .; CDR3 protein: CASSLPVSGAQETQYF; CDR3 DNA: TGTGCCAGCAGCTTACCCGTCTCCGGGGCACAAGAGACCCAGTACTTC